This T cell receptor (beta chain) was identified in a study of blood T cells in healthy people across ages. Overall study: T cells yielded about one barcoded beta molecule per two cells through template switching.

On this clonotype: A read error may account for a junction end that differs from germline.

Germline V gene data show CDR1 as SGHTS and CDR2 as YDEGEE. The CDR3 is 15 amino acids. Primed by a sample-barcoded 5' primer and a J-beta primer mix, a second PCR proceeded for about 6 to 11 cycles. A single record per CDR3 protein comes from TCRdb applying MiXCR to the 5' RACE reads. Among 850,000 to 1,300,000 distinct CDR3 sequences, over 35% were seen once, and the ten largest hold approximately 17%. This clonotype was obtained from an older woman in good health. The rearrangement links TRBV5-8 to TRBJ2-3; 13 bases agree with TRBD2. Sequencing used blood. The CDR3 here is CASSRTSGSIDTQYF. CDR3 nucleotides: TGTGCCAGCAGCCGGACTAGCGGGAGCATAGATACGCAGTATTTT.